This T cell receptor (beta chain) was observed in a study of T cells in Graves' hyperthyroidism and ophthalmopathy. The V and J ends lost 1 base and 5 bases respectively, with 11 bases between them. The CDR3 length is 15 residues. Germline assignment: CDR1 SGHVS and CDR2 FQNEAQ. Amplification targeted TCR beta CDR3 regions from RNA transcripts. An initial round of RT-PCR targeting the TCR CDR3 relied on the HTBI primer set. MiXCR was run by TCRdb on the multiplex PCR reads, yielding one entry per CDR3 protein. Counted here are around 520,000 distinct CDR3 sequences, 14% occurring once; the ten biggest clones make up approximately 15%. This clonotype was seen a handful of times. A much bigger clone sits one base away, suggesting this may be a read error.

The V gene is TRBV7-8, the J gene TRBJ2-2, with D possibly being TRBD2 (6 bases). Sequencing was performed on blood. The receptor was derived from a woman in her thirties or forties with Graves' hyperthyroidism. CDR3 coding DNA: TGTGCCAGCAGCTTAGGGGGGAGGAGGACCGGGGAGCTGTTTTTT. Translated: CASSLGGRRTGELFF.